Listed below are T cell receptor beta chains from one sample, sequenced in a study of regulatory T cells in long-lasting Graves disease. TCRdb re-called the multiplex PCR reads through MiXCR, storing one row per CDR3 protein. Here the sample spans about 430,000 distinct CDR3 sequences, roughly 23% being singletons. Sequenced material: peripheral blood mononuclear cells (PBMCs), taken when the disease was refractory, from a patient treated with antithyroid drugs. The origin of the receptors is a female donor with Graves disease. Both conserved end residues are part of each CDR3. The order of the fields is D gene, V gene, J gene, clone size, CDR3 DNA, CDR3 protein. The D gene is left open where the match is weak. Not every row has a clone size; where given, it reads once, few, many or a size class.

D: TRBD2
V: TRBV30
J: TRBJ2-5
size: many
DNA: TGTGCCTGGAGTGTAAACGTAGTAGCGGGAGTACGGGACGGAGAGACCCAGTACTTC
CDR3: CAWSVNVVAGVRDGETQYF

D: TRBD1
V: TRBV28
J: TRBJ2-2
size: many
DNA: TGTGCCAGCAGTCCCGGGGACAGGCGGACCGGGGAGCTGTTTTTT
CDR3: CASSPGDRRTGELFF

D: TRBD1
V: TRBV12-3/TRBV12-4
J: TRBJ1-5
size: many
DNA: TGTGCCAGCAATACAGGGGGCAATCAGCCCCAGCATTTT
CDR3: CASNTGGNQPQHF

D: NA
V: TRBV6-5
J: TRBJ2-7
size: many
DNA: TGTGCCAGCAGTTACAAGCAGTCGCCGCTCGAGCAGTACTTC
CDR3: CASSYKQSPLEQYF

D: NA
V: TRBV7-8
J: TRBJ1-1
size: NA
DNA: TGTGCCAGCAGCTCCTCCGGCGCAGGGTTGAGCACTGAAGCTTTCTTT
CDR3: CASSSSGAGLSTEAFF

D: TRBD2
V: TRBV5-4
J: TRBJ2-7
size: few
DNA: TGTGCCAGCAGCTTGCTCCTAGCGGGAGTCTACGAGCAGTACTTC
CDR3: CASSLLLAGVYEQYF

D: TRBD1
V: TRBV28
J: TRBJ2-2
size: many
DNA: TGTGCCAGCAGCTGGACAGGGACCGGGGAGCTGTTTTTT
CDR3: CASSWTGTGELFF

D: TRBD2
V: TRBV20-1
J: TRBJ2-7
size: few
DNA: TGCAGTGCTAGAGGGCCACTAGCGGGGTCACTTCTATACGAGCAGTACTTC
CDR3: CSARGPLAGSLLYEQYF

D: NA
V: TRBV2
J: TRBJ1-2
size: many
DNA: TGTGCCAGTATCGGTGCTAACTATGGCTACACCTTC
CDR3: CASIGANYGYTF

D: NA
V: TRBV7-9
J: TRBJ1-1
size: many
DNA: TGTGCCAGCAGCTCGCAACAGACAGGCATGAACACTGAAGCTTTCTTT
CDR3: CASSSQQTGMNTEAFF

D: TRBD1
V: TRBV28
J: TRBJ2-5
size: many
DNA: TGTGCCAGCAGTATCACCGGGACAGGAGAGACCCAGTACTTC
CDR3: CASSITGTGETQYF

D: TRBD2
V: TRBV2
J: TRBJ2-7
size: many
DNA: TGTGCCAGCAGTTCCCCCCGACTAGCGGGGGGGTACGAGCAGTACTTC
CDR3: CASSSPRLAGGYEQYF

D: NA
V: TRBV28
J: TRBJ1-2
size: many
DNA: TGTGCCAGCAGGATCAACTATGGCTACACCTTC
CDR3: CASRINYGYTF

D: NA
V: TRBV20-1
J: TRBJ1-5
size: NA
DNA: TGCAGTGCAGGCGGGCAGGCTGACGGGTTTAGGCAGCCCCAGCATTTT
CDR3: CSAGGQADGFRQPQHF

D: NA
V: TRBV20-1
J: TRBJ1-3
size: few
DNA: TGCAGTGGAACAGGCCCCTCTGGAAACACCATATATTTT
CDR3: CSGTGPSGNTIYF

D: NA
V: TRBV11-2
J: TRBJ1-4
size: NA
DNA: TGTGCCAGCAGTAAAAACCCGACAGGTCTCGGAATTGCAACTAATGAAAAACTGTTTTTT
CDR3: CASSKNPTGLGIATNEKLFF

D: NA
V: TRBV5-5
J: TRBJ2-5
size: many
DNA: TGTGCCAGCAGCTTATCAACCGTCGAGACCCAGTACTTC
CDR3: CASSLSTVETQYF

D: NA
V: TRBV28
J: TRBJ1-1
size: many
DNA: TGTGCCAGCAGTTTAATAGGGACTGAAGCTTTCTTT
CDR3: CASSLIGTEAFF

D: TRBD2
V: TRBV20-1
J: TRBJ2-1
size: NA
DNA: TGCAGTGCTAGATACAGTCCTGGGGCGGGAGTTTTCAATGAGCAGTTCTTC
CDR3: CSARYSPGAGVFNEQFF

D: TRBD2
V: TRBV28
J: TRBJ2-7
size: NA
DNA: TGTGCCAGCAGTTTACGGCTAGCGGAAAGAGGCAAGCAGTACTTC
CDR3: CASSLRLAERGKQYF

D: NA
V: TRBV6-1
J: TRBJ2-7
size: many
DNA: TGTGCCACCTGGGGCCGATCCTACGAGCAGTACTTC
CDR3: CATWGRSYEQYF

D: NA
V: TRBV24-1
J: TRBJ1-1
size: many
DNA: TGTGCCACCAGGGCGGACAGGAACACTGAAGCTTTCTTT
CDR3: CATRADRNTEAFF

D: NA
V: TRBV29-1
J: TRBJ2-7
size: many
DNA: TGCAGCGTTGTAAGTGGGATGAAATACGAGCAGTACTTC
CDR3: CSVVSGMKYEQYF

D: NA
V: TRBV7-2
J: TRBJ1-5
size: few
DNA: TGTGCCAGCAGAGGCGGGGGGGGAAGCAATCAGCCCCAGCATTTT
CDR3: CASRGGGGSNQPQHF

D: NA
V: TRBV2
J: TRBJ1-4
size: many
DNA: TGTGCCAGCGAGCTTGGGCTAACTAATGAAAAACTGTTTTTT
CDR3: CASELGLTNEKLFF

D: NA
V: TRBV18
J: TRBJ2-7
size: NA
DNA: TGTGCCAGCTCACCCGGGACTCCCTCCTACGAGCAGTACTTC
CDR3: CASSPGTPSYEQYF

D: TRBD1
V: TRBV2
J: TRBJ1-4
size: many
DNA: TGTGCCAGCAGGGGGAGGGACAGCCTTAATGAAAAACTGTTTTTT
CDR3: CASRGRDSLNEKLFF

D: TRBD1
V: TRBV2
J: TRBJ2-5
size: many
DNA: TGTGCCAGCAAGACAGGGGTAGCGGTAACGGAGACCCAGTACTTC
CDR3: CASKTGVAVTETQYF

D: NA
V: TRBV24-1
J: TRBJ2-3
size: few
DNA: TGTGCCACCAGTGGGAGGTTAAGCACAGATACGCAGTATTTT
CDR3: CATSGRLSTDTQYF

D: TRBD1
V: TRBV5-1
J: TRBJ2-7
size: NA
DNA: TGCGCCAGCAGAGGACAGGGGGCCGACGAGCAGTACTTC
CDR3: CASRGQGADEQYF

D: NA
V: TRBV7-9
J: TRBJ2-5
size: many
DNA: TGTGCCAGCAGCCCTGAGCGAGGGGACCAAGAGACCCAGTACTTC
CDR3: CASSPERGDQETQYF

D: NA
V: TRBV7-9
J: TRBJ2-7
size: few
DNA: TGTGCCAGCAGCTTAAGCTCAGCCTCCTACGAGCAGTACTTC
CDR3: CASSLSSASYEQYF

D: NA
V: TRBV27
J: TRBJ2-3
size: once
DNA: TGTGCCAGCAGTTTATATGGCTCAGATACGCAGTATTTT
CDR3: CASSLYGSDTQYF

D: TRBD1
V: TRBV3-1
J: TRBJ1-1
size: many
DNA: TGTGCCAGCAGCCCACCGCAGGGGGTGAGCACTGAAGCTTTCTTT
CDR3: CASSPPQGVSTEAFF

D: TRBD1
V: TRBV19
J: TRBJ1-1
size: NA
DNA: TGTGCCAGTAGTATGGCCGACAGGGGCGCTGAAGCTTTCTTT
CDR3: CASSMADRGAEAFF

D: NA
V: TRBV9
J: TRBJ2-2
size: NA
DNA: TGTGCCAGCAGCGCCCTACAGGGTTTGGCCGGGGAGCTGTTTTTT
CDR3: CASSALQGLAGELFF

D: NA
V: TRBV28
J: TRBJ1-2
size: many
DNA: TGTGCCAGCAGTTCTGACCCCCTGAGGGGAGGCTACACCTTC
CDR3: CASSSDPLRGGYTF

D: TRBD2
V: TRBV6-2/TRBV6-3
J: TRBJ2-7
size: NA
DNA: TGTGCCAGCACCCTGACTAGCAGAGGTACCTACGAGCAGTACTTC
CDR3: CASTLTSRGTYEQYF

D: NA
V: TRBV4-1
J: TRBJ2-4
size: once
DNA: TGCGCCAGCAGCCAAGATGGGGGAATAGCCAAAAACATTCAGTACTTC
CDR3: CASSQDGGIAKNIQYF

D: TRBD1
V: TRBV5-6
J: TRBJ2-5
size: NA
DNA: TGTGCCAGCAGCTTGGCCAGAAGGGACAGACCATTATCCCAAGAGACCCAGTACTTC
CDR3: CASSLARRDRPLSQETQYF